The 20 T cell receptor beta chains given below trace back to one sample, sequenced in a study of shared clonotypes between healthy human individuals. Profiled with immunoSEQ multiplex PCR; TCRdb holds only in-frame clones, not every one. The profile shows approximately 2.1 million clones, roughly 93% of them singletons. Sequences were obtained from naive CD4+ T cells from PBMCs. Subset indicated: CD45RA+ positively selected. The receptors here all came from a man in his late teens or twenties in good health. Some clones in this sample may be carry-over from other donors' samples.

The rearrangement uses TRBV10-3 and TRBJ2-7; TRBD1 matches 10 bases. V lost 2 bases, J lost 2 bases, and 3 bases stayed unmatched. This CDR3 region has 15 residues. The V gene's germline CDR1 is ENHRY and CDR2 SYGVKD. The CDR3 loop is CAISEAGQGAYEQYF. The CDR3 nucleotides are TGTGCCATCAGTGAGGCTGGACAGGGGGCCTACGAGCAGTACTTC.

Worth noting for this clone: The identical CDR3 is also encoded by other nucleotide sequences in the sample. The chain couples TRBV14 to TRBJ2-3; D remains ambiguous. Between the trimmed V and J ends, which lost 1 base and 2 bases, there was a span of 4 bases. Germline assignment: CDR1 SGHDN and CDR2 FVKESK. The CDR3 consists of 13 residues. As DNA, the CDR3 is TGTGCCAGCAGCCAAGGGCTCACAGATACGCAGTATTTT. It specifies CASSQGLTDTQYF.

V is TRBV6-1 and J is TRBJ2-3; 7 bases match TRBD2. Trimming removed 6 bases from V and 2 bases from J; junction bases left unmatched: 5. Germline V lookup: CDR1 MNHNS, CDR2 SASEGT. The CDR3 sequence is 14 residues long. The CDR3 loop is CASRVGGITDTQYF. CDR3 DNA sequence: TGTGCCAGCAGGGTGGGGGGGATCACAGATACGCAGTATTTT.

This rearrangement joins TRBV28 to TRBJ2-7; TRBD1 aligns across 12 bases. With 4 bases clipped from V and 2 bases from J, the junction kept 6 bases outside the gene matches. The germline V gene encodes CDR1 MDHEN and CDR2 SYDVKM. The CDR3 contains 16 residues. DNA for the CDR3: TGTGCCAGCAGTTCGACCGGGACAGGGGGCACCTACGAGCAGTACTTC. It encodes CASSSTGTGGTYEQYF.

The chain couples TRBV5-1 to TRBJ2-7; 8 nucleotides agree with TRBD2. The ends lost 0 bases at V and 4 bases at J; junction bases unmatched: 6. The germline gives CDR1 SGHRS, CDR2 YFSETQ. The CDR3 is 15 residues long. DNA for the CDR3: TGCGCCAGCAGCTTGGGGAGCGGGAGTTGGTACGAGCAGTACTTC. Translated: CASSLGSGSWYEQYF.

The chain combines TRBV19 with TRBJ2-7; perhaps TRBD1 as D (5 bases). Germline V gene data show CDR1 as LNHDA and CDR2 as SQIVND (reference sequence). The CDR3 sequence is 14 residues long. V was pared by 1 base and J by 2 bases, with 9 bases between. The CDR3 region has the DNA TGTGCCAGTAGTATAGGTCCAGGGCCCTACGAGCAGTACTTC. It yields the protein CASSIGPGPYEQYF.

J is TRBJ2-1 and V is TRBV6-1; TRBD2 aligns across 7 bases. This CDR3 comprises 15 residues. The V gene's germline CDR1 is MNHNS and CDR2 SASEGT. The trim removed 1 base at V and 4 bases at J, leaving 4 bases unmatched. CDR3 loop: CASSEGEAGYNEQFF. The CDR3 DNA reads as TGTGCCAGCAGTGAAGGGGAAGCGGGATACAATGAGCAGTTCTTC.

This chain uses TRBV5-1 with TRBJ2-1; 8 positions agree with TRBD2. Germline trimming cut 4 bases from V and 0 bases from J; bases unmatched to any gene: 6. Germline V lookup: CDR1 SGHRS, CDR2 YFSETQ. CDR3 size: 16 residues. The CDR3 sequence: CASSKLAESSYNEQFF. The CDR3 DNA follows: TGCGCCAGCAGCAAACTAGCGGAGAGCTCCTACAATGAGCAGTTCTTC.

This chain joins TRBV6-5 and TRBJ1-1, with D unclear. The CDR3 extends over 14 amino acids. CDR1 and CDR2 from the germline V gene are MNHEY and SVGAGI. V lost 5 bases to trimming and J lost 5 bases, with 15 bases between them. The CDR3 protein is CASSRDTARTEAFF. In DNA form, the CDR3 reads TGTGCCAGCAGTCGCGACACGGCTAGGACTGAAGCTTTCTTT.

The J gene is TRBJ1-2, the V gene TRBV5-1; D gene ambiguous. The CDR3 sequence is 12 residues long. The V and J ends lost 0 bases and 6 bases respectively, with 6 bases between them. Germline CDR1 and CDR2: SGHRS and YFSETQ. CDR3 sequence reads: CASSLDVDGYTF. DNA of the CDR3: TGCGCCAGCAGCTTGGACGTGGATGGCTACACCTTC.

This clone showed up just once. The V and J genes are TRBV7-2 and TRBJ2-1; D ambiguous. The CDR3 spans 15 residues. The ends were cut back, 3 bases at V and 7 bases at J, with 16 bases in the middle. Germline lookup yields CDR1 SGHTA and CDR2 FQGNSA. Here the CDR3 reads CASSLVGPHGNEQFF. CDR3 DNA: TGTGCCAGCAGCTTGGTAGGACCCCACGGGAATGAGCAGTTCTTC.

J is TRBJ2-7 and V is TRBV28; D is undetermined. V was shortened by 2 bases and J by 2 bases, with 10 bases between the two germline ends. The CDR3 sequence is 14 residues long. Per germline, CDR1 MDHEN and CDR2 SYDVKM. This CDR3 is CASSLHGLTYEQYF. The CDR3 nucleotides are TGTGCCAGCAGTTTACACGGATTAACCTACGAGCAGTACTTC.

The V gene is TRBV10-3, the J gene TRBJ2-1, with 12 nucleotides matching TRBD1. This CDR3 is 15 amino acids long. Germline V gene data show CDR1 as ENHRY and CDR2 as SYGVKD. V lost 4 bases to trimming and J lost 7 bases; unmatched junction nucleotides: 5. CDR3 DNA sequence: TGTGCCATCAGTGGGGACAGGGGGCAAGGGAATGAGCAGTTCTTC. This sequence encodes CAISGDRGQGNEQFF.

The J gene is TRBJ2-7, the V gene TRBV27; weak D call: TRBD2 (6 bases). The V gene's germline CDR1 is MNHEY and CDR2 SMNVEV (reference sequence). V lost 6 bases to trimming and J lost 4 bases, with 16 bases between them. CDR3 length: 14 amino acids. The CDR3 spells CASSTQRATYEQYF. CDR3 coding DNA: TGTGCCAGCAGCACGCAGCGGGCTACTTACGAGCAGTACTTC.

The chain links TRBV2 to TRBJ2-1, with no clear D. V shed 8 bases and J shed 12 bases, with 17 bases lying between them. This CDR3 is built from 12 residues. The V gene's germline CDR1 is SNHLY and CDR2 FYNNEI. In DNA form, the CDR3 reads TGTGCCAGCGATCCTCGTACCTTAGGGCAGTTCTTC. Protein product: CASDPRTLGQFF.

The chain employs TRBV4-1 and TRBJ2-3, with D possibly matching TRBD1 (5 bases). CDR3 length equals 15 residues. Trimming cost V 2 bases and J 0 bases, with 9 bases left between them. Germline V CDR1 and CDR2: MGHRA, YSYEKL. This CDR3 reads CASSQSQGSTDTQYF. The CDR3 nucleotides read TGCGCCAGCAGCCAAAGTCAGGGTAGCACAGATACGCAGTATTTT.

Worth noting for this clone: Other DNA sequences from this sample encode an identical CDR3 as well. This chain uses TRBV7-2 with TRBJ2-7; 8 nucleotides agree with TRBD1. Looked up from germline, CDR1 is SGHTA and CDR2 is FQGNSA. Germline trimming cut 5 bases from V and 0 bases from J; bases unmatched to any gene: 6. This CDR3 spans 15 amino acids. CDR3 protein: CASSPRTGSSYEQYF. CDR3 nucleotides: TGTGCCAGCAGCCCGAGGACAGGGAGCTCCTACGAGCAGTACTTC. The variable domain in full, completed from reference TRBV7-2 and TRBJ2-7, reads GAGVSQSPSNKVTEKGKDVELRCDPISGHTALYWYRQSLGQGLEFLIYFQGNSAPDKSGLPSDRFSAERTGGSVSTLTIQRTQQEDSAVYLCASSPRTGSSYEQYFGPGTRLTVT.

Here the CDR3 DNA reads TGTGCCAGCAGCCAAGGCCGGACAGGGTTGTTAGAGACCCAGTACTTC. Its translation: CASSQGRTGLLETQYF. The gene calls are TRBV14 and TRBJ2-5; 8 bases match TRBD1. The V segment lost 1 base and the J segment 4 bases; nucleotides outside the gene matches: 8. The CDR3 loop spans 16 amino acids. From germline, CDR1 is SGHDN and CDR2 FVKESK.

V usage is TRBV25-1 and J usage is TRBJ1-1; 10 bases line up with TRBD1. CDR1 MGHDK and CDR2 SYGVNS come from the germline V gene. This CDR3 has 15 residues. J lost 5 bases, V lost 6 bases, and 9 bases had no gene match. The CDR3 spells CASRVVGQGRTEAFF. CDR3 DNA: TGTGCCAGCAGAGTGGTGGGACAGGGGAGGACTGAAGCTTTCTTT.

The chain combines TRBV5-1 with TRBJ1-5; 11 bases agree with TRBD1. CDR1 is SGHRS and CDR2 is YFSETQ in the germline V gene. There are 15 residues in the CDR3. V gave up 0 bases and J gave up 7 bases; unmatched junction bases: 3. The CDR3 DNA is TGCGCCAGCAGCTTGGGGACAGGGGGCTGGCAGCCCCAGCATTTT. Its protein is CASSLGTGGWQPQHF.